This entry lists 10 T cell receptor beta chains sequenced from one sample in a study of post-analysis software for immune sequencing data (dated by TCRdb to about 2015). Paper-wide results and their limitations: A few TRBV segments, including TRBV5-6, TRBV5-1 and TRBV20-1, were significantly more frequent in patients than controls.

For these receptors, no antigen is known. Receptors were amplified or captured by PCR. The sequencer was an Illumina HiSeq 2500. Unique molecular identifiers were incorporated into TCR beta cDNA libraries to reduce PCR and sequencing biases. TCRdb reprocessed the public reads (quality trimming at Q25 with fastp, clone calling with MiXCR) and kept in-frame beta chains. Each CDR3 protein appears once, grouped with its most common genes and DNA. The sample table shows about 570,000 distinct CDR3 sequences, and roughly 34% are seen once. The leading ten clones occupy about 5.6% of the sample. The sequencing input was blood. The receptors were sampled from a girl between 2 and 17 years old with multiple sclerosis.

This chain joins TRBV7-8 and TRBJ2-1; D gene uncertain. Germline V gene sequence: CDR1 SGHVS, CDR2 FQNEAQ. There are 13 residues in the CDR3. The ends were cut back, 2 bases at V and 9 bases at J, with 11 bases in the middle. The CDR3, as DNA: TGTGCCAGCAGCTTATCCGCAGGCTCTGAGCAGTTCTTC. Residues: CASSLSAGSEQFF.

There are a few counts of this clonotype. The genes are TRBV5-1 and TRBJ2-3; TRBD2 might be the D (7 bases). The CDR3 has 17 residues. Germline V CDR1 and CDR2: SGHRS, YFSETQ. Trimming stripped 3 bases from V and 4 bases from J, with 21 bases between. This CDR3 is CASSSRGGPSYADTQYF. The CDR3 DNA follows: TGCGCCAGCAGCTCACGCGGGGGCCCATCGTATGCAGATACGCAGTATTTT.

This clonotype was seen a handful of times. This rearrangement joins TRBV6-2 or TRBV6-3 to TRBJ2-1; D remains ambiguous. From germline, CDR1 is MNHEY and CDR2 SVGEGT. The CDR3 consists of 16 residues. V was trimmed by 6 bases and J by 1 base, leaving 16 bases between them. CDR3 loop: CASSLPTWTSYNEQFF. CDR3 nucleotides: TGTGCCAGCAGCCTCCCTACATGGACGTCCTACAATGAGCAGTTCTTC.

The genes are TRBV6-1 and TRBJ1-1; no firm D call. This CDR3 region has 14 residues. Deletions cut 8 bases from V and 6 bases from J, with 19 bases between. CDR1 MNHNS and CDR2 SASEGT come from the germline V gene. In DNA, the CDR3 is TGTGCCAGCCAATACGGGAAGTTGTACGCTGAAGCTTTCTTT. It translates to CASQYGKLYAEAFF.

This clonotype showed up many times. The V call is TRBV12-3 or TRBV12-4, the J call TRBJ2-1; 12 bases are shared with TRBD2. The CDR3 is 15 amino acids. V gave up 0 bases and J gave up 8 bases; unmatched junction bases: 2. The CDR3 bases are TGTGCCAGCAGTTTAGCCCTAGCGGGGGGGCATGAGCAGTTCTTC. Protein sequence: CASSLALAGGHEQFF.

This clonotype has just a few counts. The CDR3 DNA sequence: TGCGCCAGCAGCTTAGGGGACAGGGCGGGGGATCAGCCCCAGCATTTT. As protein: CASSLGDRAGDQPQHF. The gene calls are TRBV5-1 and TRBJ1-5, with 9 bases matching TRBD1. The trim removed 2 bases at V and 5 bases at J, leaving 8 bases unmatched. There are 16 residues in the CDR3. CDR1 SGHRS and CDR2 YFSETQ come from the germline V gene.

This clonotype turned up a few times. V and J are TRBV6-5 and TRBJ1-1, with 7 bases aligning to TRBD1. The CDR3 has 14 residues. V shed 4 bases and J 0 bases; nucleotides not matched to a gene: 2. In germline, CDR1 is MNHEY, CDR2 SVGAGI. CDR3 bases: TGTGCCAGCAGTTTTGGACAGGTGAACACTGAAGCTTTCTTT. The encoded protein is CASSFGQVNTEAFF.

CDR3 bases: TGTGCCAGCAGTTCCGGGGAAGGGAGTCAGCCCCAGCATTTT. It translates to CASSSGEGSQPQHF. This sequence joins TRBV6-6 and TRBJ1-5; D is unclear. This CDR3 is built from 14 residues. V was clipped by 4 bases and J by 6 bases, with 13 bases between them. The germline V gene encodes CDR1 MNHNY and CDR2 SVGAGI (reference sequence).

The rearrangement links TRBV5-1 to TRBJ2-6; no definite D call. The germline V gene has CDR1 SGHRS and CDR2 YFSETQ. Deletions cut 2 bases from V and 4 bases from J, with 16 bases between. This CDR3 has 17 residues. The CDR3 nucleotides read TGCGCCAGCAGCTTAAAATCGGAGAAAACCGGGGCCAACGTCCTGACTTTC. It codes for CASSLKSEKTGANVLTF.

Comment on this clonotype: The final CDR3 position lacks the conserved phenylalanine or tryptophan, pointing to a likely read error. The CDR3 region is CASSARAKNIQYC. The CDR3 DNA sequence: TGTGCCAGCAGTGCAAGAGCCAAAAACATTCAGTACTGC. This chain connects TRBV12-3 or TRBV12-4 to TRBJ2-4; D not certain. Trimming pared 5 bases from V and 0 bases from J, leaving 5 bases between. The CDR3 runs 13 residues.